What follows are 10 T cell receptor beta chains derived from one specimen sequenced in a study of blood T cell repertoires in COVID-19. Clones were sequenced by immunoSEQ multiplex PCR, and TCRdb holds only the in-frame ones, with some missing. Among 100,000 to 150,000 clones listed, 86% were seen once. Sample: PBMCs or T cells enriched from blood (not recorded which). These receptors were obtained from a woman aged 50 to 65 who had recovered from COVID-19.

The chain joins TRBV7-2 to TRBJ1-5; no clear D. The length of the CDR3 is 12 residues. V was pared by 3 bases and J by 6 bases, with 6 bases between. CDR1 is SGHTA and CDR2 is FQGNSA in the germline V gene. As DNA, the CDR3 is TGTGCCAGCAGCTTTCTATCTCAGCCCCAGCATTTT. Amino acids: CASSFLSQPQHF.

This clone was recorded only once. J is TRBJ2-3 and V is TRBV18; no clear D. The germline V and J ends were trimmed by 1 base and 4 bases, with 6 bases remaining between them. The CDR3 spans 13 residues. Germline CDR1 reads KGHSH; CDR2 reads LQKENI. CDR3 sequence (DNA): TGTGCCAGCTCACCACTCGAGGCAGATACGCAGTATTTT. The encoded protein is CASSPLEADTQYF.

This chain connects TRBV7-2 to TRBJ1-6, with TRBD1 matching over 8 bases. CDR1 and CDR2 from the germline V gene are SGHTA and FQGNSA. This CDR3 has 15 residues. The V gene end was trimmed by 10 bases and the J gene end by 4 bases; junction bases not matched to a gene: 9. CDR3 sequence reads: CATMEQGGYNSPLHF. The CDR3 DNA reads TGTGCCACGATGGAACAGGGGGGTTATAATTCACCCCTCCACTTT.

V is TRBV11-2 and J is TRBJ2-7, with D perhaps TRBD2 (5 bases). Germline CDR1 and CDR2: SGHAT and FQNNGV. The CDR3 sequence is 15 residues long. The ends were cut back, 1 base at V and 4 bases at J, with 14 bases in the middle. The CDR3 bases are TGTGCCAGCAGCTTAGGTGGCGAACCGGGGTACGAGCAGTACTTC. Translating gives CASSLGGEPGYEQYF.

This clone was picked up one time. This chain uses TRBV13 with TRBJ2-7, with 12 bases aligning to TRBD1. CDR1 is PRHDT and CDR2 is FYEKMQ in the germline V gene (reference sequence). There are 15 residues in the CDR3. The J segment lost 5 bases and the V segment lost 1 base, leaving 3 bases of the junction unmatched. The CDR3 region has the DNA TGTGCCAGCAGCTTAGTAGGGACAGGGGGCCACGAGCAGTACTTC. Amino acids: CASSLVGTGGHEQYF.

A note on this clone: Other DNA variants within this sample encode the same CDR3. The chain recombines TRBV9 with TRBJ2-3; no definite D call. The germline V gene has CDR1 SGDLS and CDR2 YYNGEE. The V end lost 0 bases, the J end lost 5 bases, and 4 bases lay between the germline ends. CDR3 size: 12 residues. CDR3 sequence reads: CASSVGGDTQYF. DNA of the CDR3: TGTGCCAGCAGCGTAGGCGGAGATACGCAGTATTTT.

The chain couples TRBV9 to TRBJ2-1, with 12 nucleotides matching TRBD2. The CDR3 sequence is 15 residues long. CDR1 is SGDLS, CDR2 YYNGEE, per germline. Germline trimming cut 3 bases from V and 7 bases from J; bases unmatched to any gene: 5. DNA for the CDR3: TGTGCCAGCAGCGCAACTAGCGGGGGGAGTAATGAGCAGTTCTTC. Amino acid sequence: CASSATSGGSNEQFF.

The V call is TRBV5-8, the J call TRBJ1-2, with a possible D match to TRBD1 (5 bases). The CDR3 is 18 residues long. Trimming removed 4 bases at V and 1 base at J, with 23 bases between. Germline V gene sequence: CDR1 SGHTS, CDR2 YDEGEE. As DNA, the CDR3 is TGTGCCAGCAGCGCAGCCCTACATAAGATGACAGTTAACTATGGCTACACCTTC. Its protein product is CASSAALHKMTVNYGYTF.

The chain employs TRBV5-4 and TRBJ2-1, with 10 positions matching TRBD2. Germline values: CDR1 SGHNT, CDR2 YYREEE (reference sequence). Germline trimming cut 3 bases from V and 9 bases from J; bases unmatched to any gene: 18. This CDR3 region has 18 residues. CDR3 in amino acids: CASSSASGGAGFLIEQFF. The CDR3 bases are TGTGCCAGCAGCTCGGCCAGCGGGGGGGCCGGTTTCCTAATTGAGCAGTTCTTC. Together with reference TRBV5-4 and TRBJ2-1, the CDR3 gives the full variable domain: ETGVTQSPTHLIKTRGQQVTLRCSSQSGHNTVSWYQQALGQGPQFIFQYYREEENGRGNFPPRFSGLQFPNYSSELNVNALELDDSALYLCASSSASGGAGFLIEQFFGPGTRLTVL.

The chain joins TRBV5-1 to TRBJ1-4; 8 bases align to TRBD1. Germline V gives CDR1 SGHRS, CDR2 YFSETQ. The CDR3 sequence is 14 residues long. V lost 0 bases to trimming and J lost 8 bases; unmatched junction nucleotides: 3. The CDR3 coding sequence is TGCGCCAGCAGCTTGGGACAGGGGCGGGAAAAACTGTTTTTT. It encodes CASSLGQGREKLFF.